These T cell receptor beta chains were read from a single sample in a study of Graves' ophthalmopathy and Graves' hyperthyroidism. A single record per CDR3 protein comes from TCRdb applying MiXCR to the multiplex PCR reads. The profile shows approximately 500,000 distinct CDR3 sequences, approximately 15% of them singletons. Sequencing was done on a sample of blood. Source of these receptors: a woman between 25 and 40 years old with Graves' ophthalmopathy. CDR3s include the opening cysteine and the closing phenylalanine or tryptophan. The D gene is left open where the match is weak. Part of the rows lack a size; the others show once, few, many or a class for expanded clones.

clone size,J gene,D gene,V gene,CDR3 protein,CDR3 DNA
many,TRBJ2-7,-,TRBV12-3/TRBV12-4,CASRTNGQREQYF,TGTGCCAGCAGAACCAACGGGCAGCGCGAGCAGTACTTC
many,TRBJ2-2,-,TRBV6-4,CATRIPNTGELFF,TGTGCCACCAGGATACCGAACACCGGGGAGCTGTTTTTT
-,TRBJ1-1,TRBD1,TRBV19,CASSMKLRGQAFF,TGTGCCAGTAGTATGAAACTGAGGGGACAGGCTTTCTTT
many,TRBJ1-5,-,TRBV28,CASTLQHGLRNQPQHF,TGTGCCAGCACCCTTCAACACGGCCTTCGCAATCAGCCCCAGCATTTT
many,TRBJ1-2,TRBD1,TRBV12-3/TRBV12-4,CASSPGTGGVYGYTF,TGTGCCAGCAGCCCCGGGACAGGGGGCGTTTATGGCTACACCTTC
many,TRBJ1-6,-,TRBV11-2,CASSLGGAHNSPLHF,TGTGCCAGCAGCTTAGGAGGGGCGCACAATTCACCCCTCCACTTT
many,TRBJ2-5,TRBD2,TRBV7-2,CASSGGGKTQYF,TGTGCCAGCAGCGGGGGGGGAAAGACCCAGTACTTC
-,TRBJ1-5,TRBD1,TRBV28,CASSSQGTGGQPQHF,TGTGCCAGCAGTTCCCAGGGGACAGGGGGACAGCCCCAGCATTTT
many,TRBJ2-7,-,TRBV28,CASSPSVLPYEQYF,TGTGCCAGCAGCCCTAGCGTCCTACCCTACGAGCAGTACTTC
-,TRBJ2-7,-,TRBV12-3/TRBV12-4,CASTRDWLYEQYF,TGTGCCAGCACCCGGGACTGGCTCTACGAGCAGTACTTC
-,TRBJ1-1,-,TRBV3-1,CASSQGGGRVGRAFF,TGTGCCAGCAGCCAAGGTGGGGGCAGGGTTGGTAGAGCTTTCTTT
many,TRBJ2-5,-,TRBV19,CASSGSEISAYQETQYF,TGTGCCAGTAGTGGGTCAGAGATAAGTGCGTACCAAGAGACCCAGTACTTC
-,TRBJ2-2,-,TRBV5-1,CASSLERAGRKNGELFF,TGCGCCAGCAGCTTGGAACGGGCCGGGAGAAAGAATGGGGAGCTGTTTTTT
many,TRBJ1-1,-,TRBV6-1,CASSTGGLGTEAFF,TGTGCCAGCAGCACGGGGGGGCTGGGGACTGAAGCTTTCTTT
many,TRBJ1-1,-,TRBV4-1,CASSQYDRNTEAFF,TGCGCCAGCAGCCAATACGACAGGAACACTGAAGCTTTCTTT
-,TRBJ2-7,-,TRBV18,CASSPTELSSYEQYF,TGTGCCAGCTCCCCCACTGAATTAAGCTCCTACGAGCAGTACTTC
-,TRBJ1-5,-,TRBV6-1,CASVYDSYNQPQHF,TGTGCCAGCGTATATGACAGCTACAATCAGCCCCAGCATTTT